This T cell receptor (beta chain) appears in the sequencing data of a study of T cell responses to AZD1222 COVID-19 vaccine. Germline lookup yields CDR1 MNHNS and CDR2 SASEGT. Trimming removed 2 bases at V and 9 bases at J, with 14 bases between. CDR3 length: 14 residues. Second-dose recipients at about 4 or about 12 weeks were treated as one pooled group. TCRdb's table, derived via immunoSEQ multiplex PCR, lists solely in-frame clones and lacks some. This sample has roughly 120,000 clones, with about 90% found just once. This chain uses TRBV6-1 with TRBJ2-4; D might be TRBD1 (5 bases). This TCR was sampled from an adult who received the AZD1222 COVID-19 vaccine. Sample: peripheral blood, taken 28 days after the second AZD1222 dose. The chain's CDR3 is CASSELGQTGIQYF. The CDR3 nucleotides are TGTGCCAGCAGTGAACTAGGACAAACGGGCATTCAGTACTTC.